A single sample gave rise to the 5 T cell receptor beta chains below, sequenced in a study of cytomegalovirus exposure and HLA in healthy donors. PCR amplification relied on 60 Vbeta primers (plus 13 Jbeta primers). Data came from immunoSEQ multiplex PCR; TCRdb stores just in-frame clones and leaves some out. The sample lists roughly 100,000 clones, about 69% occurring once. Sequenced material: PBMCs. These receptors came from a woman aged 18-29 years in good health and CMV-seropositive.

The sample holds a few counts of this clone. As DNA, the CDR3 is TGTGCCAGCAGCGTAGAGGCAGGGCCGAAACTAAACTACGAGCAGTACTTC. This codes for CASSVEAGPKLNYEQYF. The rearrangement links TRBV9 to TRBJ2-7, with TRBD1 as a possible D gene (5 bases). The CDR3 runs to 17 residues. Trimming left V 0 bases short and J 3 bases short, with 19 bases between. Germline CDR1 is SGDLS and CDR2 is YYNGEE.

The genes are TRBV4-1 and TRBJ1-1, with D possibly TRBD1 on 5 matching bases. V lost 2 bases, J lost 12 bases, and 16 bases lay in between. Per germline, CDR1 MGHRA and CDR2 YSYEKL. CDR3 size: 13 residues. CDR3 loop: CASSQIVVGVPFF. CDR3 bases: TGCGCCAGCAGCCAAATAGTGGTAGGGGTTCCTTTCTTT.

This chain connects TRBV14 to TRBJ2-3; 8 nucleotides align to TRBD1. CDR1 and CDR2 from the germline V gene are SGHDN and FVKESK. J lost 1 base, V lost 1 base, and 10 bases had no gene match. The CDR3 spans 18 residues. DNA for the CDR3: TGTGCCAGCAGCCAAGGGGCCTCAGGGGGCGGCGGCACAGATACGCAGTATTTT. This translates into CASSQGASGGGGTDTQYF.

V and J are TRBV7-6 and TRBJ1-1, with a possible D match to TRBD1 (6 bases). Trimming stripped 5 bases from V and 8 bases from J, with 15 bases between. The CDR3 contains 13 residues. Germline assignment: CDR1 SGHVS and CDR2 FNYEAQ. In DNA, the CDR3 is TGTGCCAGCAGCCACAGGGTAGGGGAGGAAGCTTTCTTT. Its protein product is CASSHRVGEEAFF. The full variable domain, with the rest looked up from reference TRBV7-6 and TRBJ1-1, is GAGVSQSPRYKVTKRGQDVALRCDPISGHVSLYWYRQALGQGPEFLTYFNYEAQQDKSGLPNDRFSAERPEGSISTLTIQRTEQRDSAMYRCASSHRVGEEAFFGQGTRLTVV.

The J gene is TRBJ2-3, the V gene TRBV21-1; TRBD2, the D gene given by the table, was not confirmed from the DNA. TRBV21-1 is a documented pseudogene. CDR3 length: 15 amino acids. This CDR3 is CASRGLGSGADTQYF. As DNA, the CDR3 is TGTGCCAGCAGGGGACTAGGGAGTGGGGCAGATACGCAGTATTTT.